This TCR beta chain came from a study of metastatic and nonmetastatic thyroid tumors. Turning to the study itself: Blood and tumor or nodule tissue repertoires from malignant and benign thyroid patients were compared.

Prior to thyroid surgery, none of the patients had received any treatment. Original analysis: In papillary thyroid cancer, a distant-metastasis classifier was built using CDR3 differences across clinicopathological groups. Using MiXCR, TCRdb reanalyzed the PCR reads. TCRdb, not the authors, supplied the V and J calls. Of approximately 13,000 clones in the sample, 20% to 25% were seen once. The origin of this receptor is a female donor with papillary thyroid cancer or a benign thyroid nodule (not recorded which). Some clones in this sample may be carry-over from other donors' samples. Sequencing was done on a sample of blood.

CDR3 coding DNA: TGTGCCACCAGTGATTTTGCGGCCACCGGATTGAATGAGCAGTTCTTC. The encoded protein is CATSDFAATGLNEQFF. The genes are TRBV24-1 and TRBJ2-1; D ambiguous. The CDR3 contains 16 residues. Trimming stripped 1 base from V and 7 bases from J, with 16 bases between. The germline gives CDR1 KGHDR, CDR2 SFDVKD.